These 23 T cell receptor beta chains share one sample of origin, sequenced in a study of shared clonotypes between healthy human individuals. Only in-frame clones appear in the TCRdb table, and some are missing; sequencing was by immunoSEQ multiplex PCR. The repertoire holds 450,000 to 550,000 clones, with approximately 79% as singletons. The specimen was PBMCs. The receptor set was obtained from a woman between 40 and 55 years old in good health. Some clones in this sample may be carry-over from other donors' samples.

This clone occurred once. The DNA for the CDR3 is TGTGCCAGCAGCGGGGACCCCCTAGGGGATACGCAGTATTTT. It yields the protein CASSGDPLGDTQYF. This chain joins TRBV7-8 and TRBJ2-3; D assignment may be TRBD1 or TRBD2 (5 bases each). Trimming left V 5 bases short and J 6 bases short, with 15 bases between. This CDR3 spans 14 amino acids. The germline gives CDR1 SGHVS, CDR2 FQNEAQ.

The gene calls are TRBV14 and TRBJ2-4, with TRBD2 matching 10 bases. J lost 0 bases, V lost 1 base, and 6 bases had no gene match. CDR1 and CDR2 (germline): SGHDN, FVKESK. This CDR3 contains 18 residues. CDR3 nucleotides: TGTGCCAGCAGCCAAGTCGGGGCTAGCGGGAGAGCCAAAAACATTCAGTACTTC. Protein sequence: CASSQVGASGRAKNIQYF.

The chain uses TRBV4-1 and TRBJ1-4; the D gene is possibly TRBD1 (5 bases). This CDR3 contains 14 residues. V was trimmed by 4 bases and J by 8 bases, leaving 14 bases between them. Germline V gene sequence: CDR1 MGHRA, CDR2 YSYEKL. CDR3 sequence: CASSPVGATEKLFF. In DNA form, the CDR3 reads TGCGCCAGCAGCCCCGTAGGGGCGACCGAAAAACTGTTTTTT.

This clone came up once. V and J are TRBV7-3 and TRBJ2-1; D is ambiguous. CDR1 and CDR2 (germline): SGHTA, FQGTGA. With 3 bases removed from V and 2 bases from J, the gap between germline ends came to 5 bases. The CDR3 runs to 13 residues. CDR3 loop: CASSLETYNEQFF. CDR3 bases: TGTGCCAGCAGCTTGGAGACCTACAATGAGCAGTTCTTC.

The rearrangement joins TRBV27 to TRBJ2-7; TRBD1 aligns across 8 bases. After removal of 3 bases from V and 7 bases from J, the junction contained 5 bases not matched to a gene. This CDR3 region has 13 residues. CDR1 is MNHEY, CDR2 SMNVEV, per germline (reference sequence). The CDR3 region has the DNA TGTGCCAGCAGTTTGGACAGGGTACGGGAGCAGTACTTC. It specifies CASSLDRVREQYF.

With respect to this clone: Mismatch with germline at one junction end may stem from a read error. The chain recombines TRBV5-1 with TRBJ1-5, with D possibly being TRBD1 (5 bases). From germline, CDR1 is SGHRS and CDR2 YFSETQ. The CDR3 sequence is 15 residues long. CDR3: CANSLGDNSNQPQHF. In nucleotides, the CDR3 is TGCGCCAACAGCTTGGGGGATAATAGCAATCAGCCCCAGCATTTT.

This sequence joins TRBV7-8 and TRBJ2-1; 7 nucleotides agree with TRBD2. CDR1 and CDR2 (germline): SGHVS, FQNEAQ. This CDR3 region has 16 residues. Trimming cost V 1 base and J 6 bases; bases outside gene matches: 9. Here the CDR3 reads CASSLGGGSGTNEQFF. The CDR3 DNA is TGTGCCAGCAGCTTAGGTGGCGGGAGCGGAACCAATGAGCAGTTCTTC.

V usage is TRBV27 and J usage is TRBJ2-1, with 9 bases identical to TRBD2. The CDR3 contains 14 residues. Trimming took 3 bases from V and 7 from J; bases not matched to a gene: 4. Germline CDR1 reads MNHEY; CDR2 reads SMNVEV (reference sequence). The chain's CDR3 is CASSFSGSTNEQFF. For the CDR3, the DNA is TGTGCCAGCAGTTTTAGCGGGAGTACGAATGAGCAGTTCTTC.

This chain links TRBV5-4 with TRBJ1-4; a weak D match, TRBD1 (6 bases). Looked up from germline, CDR1 is SGHNT and CDR2 is YYREEE (reference sequence). The CDR3 has 15 amino acids. Trimming removed 4 bases at V and 5 bases at J, with 15 bases between. The CDR3 DNA reads TGTGCCAGCAGCACAGAAGGGGGTGGAAATGAAAAACTGTTTTTT. Its protein product is CASSTEGGGNEKLFF.

The V gene is TRBV23-1, the J gene TRBJ1-5; TRBD1 matches 8 bases. TRBV23-1 is assigned to the ORF class and has an uncertain function. This CDR3 is 16 amino acids long. V gave up 6 bases and J gave up 5 bases; unmatched junction bases: 12. This chain's CDR3 is CASRPPDRGPYQPQHF. The CDR3 nucleotides read TGCGCCAGCAGACCTCCAGACAGGGGACCTTATCAGCCCCAGCATTTT.

The chain joins TRBV29-1 to TRBJ2-5; D uncertain. Germline V CDR1 and CDR2: SQVTM, ANQGSEA. This CDR3 spans 12 amino acids. Trimming left V 4 bases short and J 3 bases short, with 9 bases between. CDR3 bases: TGCAGCGTTGGCCTAGGCGAAGAGACCCAGTACTTC. It yields the protein CSVGLGEETQYF.

The rearrangement joins TRBV11-3 to TRBJ2-2; a weak D match, TRBD2 (5 bases). CDR1 and CDR2 from the germline V gene are SGHNT and YENEEA. V was trimmed by 5 bases and J by 4 bases, leaving 17 bases between them. This CDR3 comprises 16 residues. CDR3 nucleotides: TGTGCCAGCAGCCGATTGGGAGCGGTAGGCACCGGGGAGCTGTTTTTT. Translation gives CASSRLGAVGTGELFF.

The V and J genes are TRBV9 and TRBJ2-2; TRBD2 might be the D (5 bases). Germline-derived CDR1 and CDR2 are SGDLS and YYNGEE. V was pared by 3 bases and J by 4 bases, with 10 bases between. This CDR3 is 14 amino acids long. As DNA, the CDR3 is TGTGCCAGCAGCGCGAGCGGTGCCACCGGGGAGCTGTTTTTT. Its protein is CASSASGATGELFF.

The chain uses TRBV6-1 and TRBJ2-7; 8 bases agree with TRBD1. V was clipped by 6 bases and J by 0 bases; unmatched bases: 7. From germline, CDR1 is MNHNS and CDR2 SASEGT. CDR3 length equals 15 residues. CDR3 coding DNA: TGTGCCAGCAGCAGGGGACAGGATGGCTCCTACGAGCAGTACTTC. Protein product: CASSRGQDGSYEQYF.

This clone was seen just once. V usage is TRBV11-2 and J usage is TRBJ1-1; D gene uncertain. The germline V gene has CDR1 SGHAT and CDR2 FQNNGV. The CDR3 runs 15 residues. V was shortened by 0 bases and J by 6 bases, with 14 bases between the two germline ends. The CDR3 region has the DNA TGTGCCAGCAGCTTAGATCTGGACGGGTGGGCTGAAGCTTTCTTT. It translates to CASSLDLDGWAEAFF.

CDR3: CASSERGEWFF. The CDR3 DNA follows: TGTGCCAGCAGTGAAAGGGGGGAGTGGTTCTTC. The chain employs TRBV2 and TRBJ2-1; TRBD1 or TRBD2 may be the D gene (6 bases each). The CDR3 is 11 residues long. The V end was cut by 2 bases, the J end by 15 bases, with 11 bases between. CDR1 and CDR2 (germline): SNHLY, FYNNEI.

The chain combines TRBV7-9 with TRBJ2-3; 8 bases align to TRBD2. Germline values: CDR1 SEHNR, CDR2 FQNEAQ (reference sequence). The CDR3 loop spans 15 amino acids. V was pared by 5 bases and J by 1 base, with 5 bases of the junction left unmatched. The CDR3 sequence is CASSLLGGGTDTQYF. In nucleotides, the CDR3 is TGTGCCAGCAGCCTCCTCGGGGGGGGCACAGATACGCAGTATTTT.

This sequence joins TRBV5-4 and TRBJ1-6, with 8 positions matching TRBD1. The CDR3 sequence is 14 residues long. Germline loops: CDR1 SGHNT, CDR2 YYREEE (reference sequence). V dropped 4 bases and J dropped 13; count of bases not matched to a gene: 10. This chain's CDR3 is CASSPDLDRAPLHF. CDR3 nucleotides: TGTGCCAGCAGCCCTGACCTGGACAGGGCTCCCCTCCACTTT.

This chain joins TRBV7-9 and TRBJ2-2; 9 positions agree with TRBD1. V gave up 4 bases and J gave up 1 base; unmatched junction bases: 4. Germline-derived CDR1 and CDR2 are SEHNR and FQNEAQ (reference sequence). This CDR3 has 16 amino acids. In nucleotides, the CDR3 is TGTGCCAGCAGCTCGAGACAGGGGGGGAACACCGGGGAGCTGTTTTTT. Its protein product is CASSSRQGGNTGELFF.

The chain carries TRBV11-3 and TRBJ2-7, with TRBD2 matching over 14 bases. Germline V lookup: CDR1 SGHNT, CDR2 YENEEA. This CDR3 comprises 14 residues. V shed 6 bases and J 7 bases; nucleotides not matched to a gene: 5. This CDR3 reads CASSQGLAGGEQYF. Written as DNA, the CDR3 is TGTGCCAGCAGTCAAGGACTAGCGGGAGGTGAGCAGTACTTC.

This chain connects TRBV2 to TRBJ2-2; 7 nucleotides line up with TRBD1. Per the germline V gene, CDR1 is SNHLY and CDR2 is FYNNEI. V gave up 5 bases and J gave up 0 bases; unmatched junction bases: 3. The CDR3 contains 15 residues. CDR3 nucleotides: TGTGCCAGCAGTATCCAGGGGGCGAACACCGGGGAGCTGTTTTTT. This gives the protein CASSIQGANTGELFF.

The genes are TRBV28 and TRBJ1-2, with D uncertain. The germline gives CDR1 MDHEN, CDR2 SYDVKM. This CDR3 is built from 11 residues. Trimming cost V 4 bases and J 6 bases, with 6 bases left between them. CDR3: CASSSRHGYTF. CDR3 nucleotides: TGTGCCAGCAGTTCCCGCCATGGCTACACCTTC.

DNA of the CDR3: TGTGCCAGCGCCGGGACAGTTGGAGGCTACACCTTC. This sequence encodes CASAGTVGGYTF. V gene TRBV28 combines with J gene TRBJ1-2; TRBD1 matches 7 bases. This CDR3 is built from 12 residues. With 8 bases clipped from V and 8 bases from J, the junction kept 8 bases outside the gene matches. From germline, CDR1 is MDHEN and CDR2 SYDVKM.